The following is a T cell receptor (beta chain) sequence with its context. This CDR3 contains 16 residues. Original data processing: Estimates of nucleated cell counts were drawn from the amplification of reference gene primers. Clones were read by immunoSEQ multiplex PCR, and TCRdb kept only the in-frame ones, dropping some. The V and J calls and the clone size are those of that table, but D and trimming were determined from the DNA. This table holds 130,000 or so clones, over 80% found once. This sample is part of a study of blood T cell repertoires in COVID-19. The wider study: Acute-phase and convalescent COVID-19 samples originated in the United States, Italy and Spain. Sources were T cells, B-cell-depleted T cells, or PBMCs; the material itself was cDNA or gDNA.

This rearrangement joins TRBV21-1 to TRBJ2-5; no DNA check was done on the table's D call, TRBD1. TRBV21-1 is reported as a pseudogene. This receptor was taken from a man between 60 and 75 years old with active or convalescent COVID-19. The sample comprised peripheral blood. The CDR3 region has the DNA TGTGCCAGCATTCAAAGAGGGGGACACCACGAAGAGACCCAGTACTTC. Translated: CASIQRGGHHEETQYF.